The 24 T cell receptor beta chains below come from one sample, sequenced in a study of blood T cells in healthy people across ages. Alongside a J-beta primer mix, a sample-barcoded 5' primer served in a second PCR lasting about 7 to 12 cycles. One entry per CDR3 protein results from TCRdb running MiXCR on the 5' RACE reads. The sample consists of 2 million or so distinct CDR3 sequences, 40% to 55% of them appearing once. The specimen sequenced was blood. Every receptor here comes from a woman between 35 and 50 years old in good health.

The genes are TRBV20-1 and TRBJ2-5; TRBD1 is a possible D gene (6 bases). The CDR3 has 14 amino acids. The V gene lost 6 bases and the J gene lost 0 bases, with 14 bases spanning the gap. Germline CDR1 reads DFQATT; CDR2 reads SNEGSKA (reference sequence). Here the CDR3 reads CSALDWTDQETQYF. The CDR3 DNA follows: TGCAGTGCCCTAGACTGGACAGACCAAGAGACCCAGTACTTC.

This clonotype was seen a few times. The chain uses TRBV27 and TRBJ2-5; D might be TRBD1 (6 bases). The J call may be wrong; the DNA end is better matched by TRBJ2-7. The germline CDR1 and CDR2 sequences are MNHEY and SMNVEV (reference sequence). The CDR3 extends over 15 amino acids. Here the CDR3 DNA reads TGTGCCAGCAGTTTAAGGTCAGGGGATCATCGCGAGCAGTACTTC. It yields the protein CASSLRSGDHREQYF.

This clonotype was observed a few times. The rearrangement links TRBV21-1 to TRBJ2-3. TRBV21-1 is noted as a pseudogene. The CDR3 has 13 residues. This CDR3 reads CASSRRRTDTQYF. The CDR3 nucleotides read TGTGCCAGCAGCAGGAGACGCACAGATACGCAGTATTTT.

The CDR3 reads CASSPREGKETQYF. CDR3 nucleotide sequence: TGTGCCAGCAGTCCCCGTGAAGGGAAGGAGACCCAGTACTTC. V gene TRBV27 combines with J gene TRBJ2-5; D gene uncertain. V lost 5 bases and J 5 bases, leaving 15 bases between the germline ends. Germline V gene lookup returns CDR1 MNHEY and CDR2 SMNVEV (reference sequence). The CDR3 consists of 14 residues.

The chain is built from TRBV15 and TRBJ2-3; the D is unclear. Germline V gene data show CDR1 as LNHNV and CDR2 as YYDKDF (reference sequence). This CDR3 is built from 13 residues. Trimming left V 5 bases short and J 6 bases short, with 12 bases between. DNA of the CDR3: TGTGCCACCAGCCCGCCAACAGCCGATACGCAGTATTTT. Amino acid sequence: CATSPPTADTQYF.

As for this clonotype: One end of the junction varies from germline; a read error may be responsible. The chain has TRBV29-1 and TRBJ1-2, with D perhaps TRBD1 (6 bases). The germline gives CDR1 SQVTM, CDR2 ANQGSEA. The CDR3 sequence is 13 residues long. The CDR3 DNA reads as TGCAGCGTCACAGGGAGAGCTAACTATGGCCACACCTTC. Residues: CSVTGRANYGHTF. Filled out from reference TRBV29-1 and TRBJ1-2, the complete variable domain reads SAVISQKPSRDICQRGTSLTIQCQVDSQVTMMFWYRQQPGQSLTLIATANQGSEATYESGFVIDKFPISRPNLTFSTLTVSNMSPEDSSIYLCSVTGRANYGHTFGSGTRLTVV.

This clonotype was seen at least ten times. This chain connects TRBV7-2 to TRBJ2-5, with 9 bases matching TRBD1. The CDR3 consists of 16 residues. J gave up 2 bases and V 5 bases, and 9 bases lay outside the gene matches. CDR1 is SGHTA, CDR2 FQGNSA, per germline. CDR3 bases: TGTGCCAGCAGCGAGCGACGGACAGGGGAACAAGAGACCCAGTACTTC. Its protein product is CASSERRTGEQETQYF.

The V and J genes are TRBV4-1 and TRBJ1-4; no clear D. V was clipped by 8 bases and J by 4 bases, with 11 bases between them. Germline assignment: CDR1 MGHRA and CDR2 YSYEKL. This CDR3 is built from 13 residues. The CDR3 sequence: CASSDSYNEKLFF. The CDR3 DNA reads TGCGCCAGCTCGGACTCCTATAATGAAAAACTGTTTTTT.

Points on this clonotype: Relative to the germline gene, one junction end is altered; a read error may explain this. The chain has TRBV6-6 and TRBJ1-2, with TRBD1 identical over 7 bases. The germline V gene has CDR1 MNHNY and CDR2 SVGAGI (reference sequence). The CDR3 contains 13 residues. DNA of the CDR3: TGTGCCAGCAGTGACTCGGAAGGGGGCGGCTACACCTTC. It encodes CASSDSEGGGYTF.

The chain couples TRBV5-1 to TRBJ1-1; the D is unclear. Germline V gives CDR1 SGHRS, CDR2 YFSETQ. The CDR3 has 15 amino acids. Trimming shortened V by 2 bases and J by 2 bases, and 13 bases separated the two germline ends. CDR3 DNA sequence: TGCGCCAGCAGCTTAGCCGGACTGATCAACACTGAAGCTTTCTTT. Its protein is CASSLAGLINTEAFF.

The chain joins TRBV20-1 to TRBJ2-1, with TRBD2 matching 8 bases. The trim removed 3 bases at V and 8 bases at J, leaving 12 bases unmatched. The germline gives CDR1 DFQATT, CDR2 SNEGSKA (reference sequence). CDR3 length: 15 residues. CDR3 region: CSASGGAPSGHEQFF. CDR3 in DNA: TGCAGTGCTAGCGGGGGGGCCCCCTCAGGGCATGAGCAGTTCTTC.

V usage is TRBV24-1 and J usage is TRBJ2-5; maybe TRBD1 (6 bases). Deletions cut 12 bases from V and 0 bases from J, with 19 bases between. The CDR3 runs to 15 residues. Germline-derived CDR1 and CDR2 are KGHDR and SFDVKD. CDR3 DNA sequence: TGTGCCCGAGCATTGGGGACACCTAACCAAGAGACCCAGTACTTC. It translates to CARALGTPNQETQYF.

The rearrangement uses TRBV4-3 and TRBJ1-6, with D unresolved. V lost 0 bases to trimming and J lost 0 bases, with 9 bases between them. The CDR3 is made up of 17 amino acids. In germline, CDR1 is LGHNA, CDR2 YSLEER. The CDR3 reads CASSQDPASSYNSPLHF. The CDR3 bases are TGCGCCAGCAGCCAAGATCCCGCGAGCTCCTATAATTCACCCCTCCACTTT.

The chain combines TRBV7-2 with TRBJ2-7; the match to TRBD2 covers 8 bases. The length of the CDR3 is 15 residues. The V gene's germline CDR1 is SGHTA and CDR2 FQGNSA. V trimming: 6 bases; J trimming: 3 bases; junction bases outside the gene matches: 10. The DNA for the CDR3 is TGTGCCAGCAGACCCGCCGGGGGGGTAGTCTACGAGCAGTACTTC. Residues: CASRPAGGVVYEQYF.

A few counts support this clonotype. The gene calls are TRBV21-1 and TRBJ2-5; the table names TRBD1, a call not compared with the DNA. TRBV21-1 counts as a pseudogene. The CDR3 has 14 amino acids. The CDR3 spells CASSETEHRYKQYF. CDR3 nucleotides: TGTGCCAGCAGCGAGACAGAACACCGTTACAAGCAGTACTTC.

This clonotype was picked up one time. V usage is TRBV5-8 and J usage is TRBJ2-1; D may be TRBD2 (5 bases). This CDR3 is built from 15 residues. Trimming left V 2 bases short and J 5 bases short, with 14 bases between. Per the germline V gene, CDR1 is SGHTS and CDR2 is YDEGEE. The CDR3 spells CASSLRGQINNEQFF. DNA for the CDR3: TGTGCCAGCAGCTTACGAGGGCAGATTAACAATGAGCAGTTCTTC.

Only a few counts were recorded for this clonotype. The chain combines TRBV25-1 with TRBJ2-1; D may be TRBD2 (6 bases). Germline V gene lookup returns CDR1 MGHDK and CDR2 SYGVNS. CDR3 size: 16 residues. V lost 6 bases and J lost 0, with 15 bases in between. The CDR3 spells CASSHKTRSSYNEQFF. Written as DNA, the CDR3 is TGTGCCAGCAGCCACAAGACTAGGAGCTCCTACAATGAGCAGTTCTTC.

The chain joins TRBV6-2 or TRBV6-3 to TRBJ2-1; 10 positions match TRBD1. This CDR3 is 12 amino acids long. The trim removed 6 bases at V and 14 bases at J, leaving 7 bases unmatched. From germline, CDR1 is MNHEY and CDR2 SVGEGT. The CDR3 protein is CASSLPGTGEFF. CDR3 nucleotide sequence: TGTGCCAGCAGCCTACCCGGGACAGGGGAGTTCTTC.

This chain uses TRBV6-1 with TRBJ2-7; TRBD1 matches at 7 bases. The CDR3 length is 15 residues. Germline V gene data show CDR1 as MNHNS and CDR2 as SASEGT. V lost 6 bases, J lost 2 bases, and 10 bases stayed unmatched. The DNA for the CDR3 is TGTGCCAGCAGGCGCCCTACAGGGGTTACCTACGAGCAGTACTTC. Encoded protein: CASRRPTGVTYEQYF.

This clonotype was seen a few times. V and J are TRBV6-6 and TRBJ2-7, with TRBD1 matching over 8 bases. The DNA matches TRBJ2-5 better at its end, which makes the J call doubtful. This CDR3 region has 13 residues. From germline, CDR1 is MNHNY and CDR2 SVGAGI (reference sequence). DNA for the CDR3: TGTGCCAGCAGTAGGACAGGGCACGAGACCCAGTACTTC. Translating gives CASSRTGHETQYF.

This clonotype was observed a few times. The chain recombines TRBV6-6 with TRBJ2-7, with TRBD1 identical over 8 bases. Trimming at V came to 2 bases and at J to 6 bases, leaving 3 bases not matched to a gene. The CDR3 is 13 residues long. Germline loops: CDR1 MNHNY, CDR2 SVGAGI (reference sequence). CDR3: CASSYADRGEQYF. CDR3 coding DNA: TGTGCCAGCAGTTACGCTGACAGGGGCGAGCAGTACTTC.

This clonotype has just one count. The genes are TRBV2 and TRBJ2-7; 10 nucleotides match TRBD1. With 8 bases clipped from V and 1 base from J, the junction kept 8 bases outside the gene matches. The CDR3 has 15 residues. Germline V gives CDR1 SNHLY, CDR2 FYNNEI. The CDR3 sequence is CASFARTGGSYEQYF. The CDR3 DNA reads TGTGCCAGCTTCGCAAGGACAGGGGGGTCCTACGAGCAGTACTTC.

The CDR3 DNA reads TGTGCCAGCAGTCTCCACAGGGAGCCCTACGAGCAGTACTTC. It translates to CASSLHREPYEQYF. The chain uses TRBV6-2 or TRBV6-3 and TRBJ2-7; possibly TRBD1 for D (6 bases). The CDR3 has 14 amino acids. The germline V gene has CDR1 MNHEY and CDR2 SVGEGT. V lost 5 bases and J 2 bases, leaving 13 bases between the germline ends.

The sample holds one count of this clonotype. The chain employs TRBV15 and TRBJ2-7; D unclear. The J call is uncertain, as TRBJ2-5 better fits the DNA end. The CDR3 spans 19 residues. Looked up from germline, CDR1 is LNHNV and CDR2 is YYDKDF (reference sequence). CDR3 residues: CATSRGFGPPWSVQETQYF. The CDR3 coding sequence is TGTGCCACCAGCAGAGGCTTCGGGCCCCCATGGTCCGTCCAAGAGACCCAGTACTTC.